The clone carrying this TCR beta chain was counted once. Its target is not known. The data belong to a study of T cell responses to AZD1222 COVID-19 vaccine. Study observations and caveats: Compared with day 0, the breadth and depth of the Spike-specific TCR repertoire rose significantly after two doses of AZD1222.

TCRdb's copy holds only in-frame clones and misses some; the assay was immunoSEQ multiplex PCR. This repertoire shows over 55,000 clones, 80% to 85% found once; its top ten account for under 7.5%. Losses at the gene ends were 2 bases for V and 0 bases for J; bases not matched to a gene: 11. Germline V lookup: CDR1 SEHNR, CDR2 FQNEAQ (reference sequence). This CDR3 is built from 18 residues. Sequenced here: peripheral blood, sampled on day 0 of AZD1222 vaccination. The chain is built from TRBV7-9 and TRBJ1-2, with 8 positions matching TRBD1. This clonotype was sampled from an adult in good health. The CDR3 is CASSLYRGQANTNYGYTF. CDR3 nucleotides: TGTGCCAGCAGCTTATATAGGGGACAGGCGAATACTAACTATGGCTACACCTTC.